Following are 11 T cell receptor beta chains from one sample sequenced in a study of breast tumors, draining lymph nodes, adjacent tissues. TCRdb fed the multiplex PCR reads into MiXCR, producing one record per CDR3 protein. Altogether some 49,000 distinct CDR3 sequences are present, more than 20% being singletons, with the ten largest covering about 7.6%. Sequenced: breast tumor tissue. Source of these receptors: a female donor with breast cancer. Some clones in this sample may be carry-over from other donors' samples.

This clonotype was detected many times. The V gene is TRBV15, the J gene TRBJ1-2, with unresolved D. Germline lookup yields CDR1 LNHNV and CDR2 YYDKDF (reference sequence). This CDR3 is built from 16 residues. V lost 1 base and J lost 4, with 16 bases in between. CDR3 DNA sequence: TGTGCCACCAGCAGAGGTACGGGGAGGAGGGCCTATGGCTACACCTTC. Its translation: CATSRGTGRRAYGYTF.

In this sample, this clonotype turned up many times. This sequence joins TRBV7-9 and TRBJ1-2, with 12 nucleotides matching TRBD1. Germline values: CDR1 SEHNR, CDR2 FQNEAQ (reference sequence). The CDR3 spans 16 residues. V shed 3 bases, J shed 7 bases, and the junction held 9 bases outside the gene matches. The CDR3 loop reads CASSLSFGTGGSGYTF. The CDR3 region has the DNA TGTGCCAGCAGCTTGTCGTTTGGGACAGGGGGCTCTGGCTACACCTTC.

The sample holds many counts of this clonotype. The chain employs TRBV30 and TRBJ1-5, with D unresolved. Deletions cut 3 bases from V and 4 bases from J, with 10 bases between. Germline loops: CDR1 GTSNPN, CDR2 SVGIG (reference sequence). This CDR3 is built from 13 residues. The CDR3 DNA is TGTGCCTGGAGCCCCTCCGATAATCAGCCCCAGCATTTT. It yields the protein CAWSPSDNQPQHF.

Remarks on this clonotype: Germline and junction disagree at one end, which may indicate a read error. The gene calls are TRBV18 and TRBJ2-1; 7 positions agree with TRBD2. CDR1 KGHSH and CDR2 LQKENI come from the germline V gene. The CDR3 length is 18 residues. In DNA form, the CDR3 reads TGTGCCAGCTCTCCTAGTGGGGGGGTGCCGAGTTCCTACAATGAGCGGTTCTTC. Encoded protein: CASSPSGGVPSSYNERFF. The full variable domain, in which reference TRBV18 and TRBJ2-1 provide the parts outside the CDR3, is NAGVMQNPRHLVRRRGQEARLRCSPMKGHSHVYWYRQLPEEGLKFMVYLQKENIIDESGMPKERFSAEFPKEGPSILRIQQVVRGDSAAYFCASSPSGGVPSSYNERFFGPGTRLTVL.

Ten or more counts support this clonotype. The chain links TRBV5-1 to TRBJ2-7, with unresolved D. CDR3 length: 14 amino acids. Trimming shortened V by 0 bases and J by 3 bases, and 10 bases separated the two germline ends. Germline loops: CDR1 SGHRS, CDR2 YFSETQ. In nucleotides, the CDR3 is TGCGCCAGCAGCTTGGCCTCCATGGGCTACGAGCAGTACTTC. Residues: CASSLASMGYEQYF. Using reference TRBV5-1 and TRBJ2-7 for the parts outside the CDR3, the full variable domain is KAGVTQTPRYLIKTRGQQVTLSCSPISGHRSVSWYQQTPGQGLQFLFEYFSETQRNKGNFPGRFSGRQFSNSRSEMNVSTLELGDSALYLCASSLASMGYEQYFGPGTRLTVT.

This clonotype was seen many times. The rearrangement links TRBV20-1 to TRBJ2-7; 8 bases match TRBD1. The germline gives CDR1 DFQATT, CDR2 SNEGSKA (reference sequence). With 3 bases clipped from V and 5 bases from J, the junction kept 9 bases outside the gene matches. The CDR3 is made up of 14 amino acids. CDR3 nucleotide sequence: TGCAGTGCTAGGCGCCCGGACAGGGACCACGAGCAGTACTTC. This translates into CSARRPDRDHEQYF.

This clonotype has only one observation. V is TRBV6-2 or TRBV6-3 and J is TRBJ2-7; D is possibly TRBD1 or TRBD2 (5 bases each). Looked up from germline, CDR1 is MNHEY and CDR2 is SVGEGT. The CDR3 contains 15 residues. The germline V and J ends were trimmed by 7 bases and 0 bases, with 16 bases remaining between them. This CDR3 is CASKGSWGNSYEQYF. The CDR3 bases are TGTGCCAGCAAAGGTAGTTGGGGGAACTCCTACGAGCAGTACTTC.

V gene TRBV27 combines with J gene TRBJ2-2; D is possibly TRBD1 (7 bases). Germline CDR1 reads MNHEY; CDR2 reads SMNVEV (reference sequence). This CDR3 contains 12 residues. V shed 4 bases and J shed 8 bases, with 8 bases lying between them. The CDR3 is CASSSGGGELFF. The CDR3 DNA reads TGTGCCAGCAGTTCAGGGGGGGGGGAGCTGTTTTTT.

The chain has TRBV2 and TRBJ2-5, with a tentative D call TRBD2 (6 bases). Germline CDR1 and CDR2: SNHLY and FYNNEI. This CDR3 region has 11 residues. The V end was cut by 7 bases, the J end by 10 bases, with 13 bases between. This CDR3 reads CASNPGVSQYF. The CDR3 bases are TGTGCCAGCAACCCGGGGGTTAGCCAGTACTTC.

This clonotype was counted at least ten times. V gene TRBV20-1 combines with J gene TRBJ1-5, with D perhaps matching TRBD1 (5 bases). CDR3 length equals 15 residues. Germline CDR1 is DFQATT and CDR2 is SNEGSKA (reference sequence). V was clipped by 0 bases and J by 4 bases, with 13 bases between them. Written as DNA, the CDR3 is TGCAGTGCTAGAGAGCCGGGGGGAGGGAATCAGCCCCAGCATTTT. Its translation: CSAREPGGGNQPQHF.

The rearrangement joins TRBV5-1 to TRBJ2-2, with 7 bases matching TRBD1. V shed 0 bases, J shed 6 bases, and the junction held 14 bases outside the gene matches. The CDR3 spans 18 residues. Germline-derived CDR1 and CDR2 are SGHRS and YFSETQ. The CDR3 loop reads CASSLVQTTGSYPGELFF. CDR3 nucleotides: TGCGCCAGCAGCTTGGTTCAGACGACAGGGTCCTACCCCGGGGAGCTGTTTTTT. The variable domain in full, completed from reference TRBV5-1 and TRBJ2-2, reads KAGVTQTPRYLIKTRGQQVTLSCSPISGHRSVSWYQQTPGQGLQFLFEYFSETQRNKGNFPGRFSGRQFSNSRSEMNVSTLELGDSALYLCASSLVQTTGSYPGELFFGEGSRLTVL.